These 28 T cell receptor beta chains were all obtained from the same sample, sequenced in a study of cytomegalovirus exposure and HLA in healthy donors. The PCR was carried out with 60 Vbeta primers and 13 Jbeta primers. Generated by immunoSEQ multiplex PCR, the TCRdb table keeps only in-frame clones and is missing some. The top ten clones hold about 14% of a sample with around 160,000 clones, over 75% of them seen once. Sequencing was done on a sample of PBMCs. These receptors were obtained from a middle-aged man in good health and CMV-seropositive.

This chain's CDR3 is CASSITATGNSPLHF. As DNA, the CDR3 is TGTGCCAGTAGTATCACAGCGACGGGAAATTCACCCCTCCACTTT. This chain connects TRBV19 to TRBJ1-6, with D uncertain. V dropped 3 bases and J dropped 7 bases, with 13 bases sitting between them. The CDR3 has 15 amino acids. Germline CDR1 is LNHDA and CDR2 is SQIVND (reference sequence).

J is TRBJ2-1 and V is TRBV18; D is ambiguous. Trimming took off 0 bases at V and 2 bases at J, with 8 bases between the two ends. Looked up from germline, CDR1 is KGHSH and CDR2 is LQKENI. The CDR3 has 15 amino acids. CDR3 DNA: TGTGCCAGCTCACCACCGTTTCTTACCTACAATGAGCAGTTCTTC. This encodes CASSPPFLTYNEQFF.

This clone was observed a handful of times. The CDR3 is CASSFDAWTGDGYTF. In DNA, the CDR3 is TGTGCCAGCAGTTTCGATGCCTGGACAGGCGATGGCTACACCTTC. V and J are TRBV6-5 and TRBJ1-2, with 7 positions matching TRBD1. Per the germline V gene, CDR1 is MNHEY and CDR2 is SVGAGI. This CDR3 contains 15 residues. The V and J ends lost 4 bases and 6 bases, in that order; junction bases with no gene match: 11.

The rearrangement links TRBV2 to TRBJ1-2; D possibly corresponds to TRBD1 (6 bases). There are 14 residues in the CDR3. The V and J ends lost 7 bases and 7 bases respectively, with 19 bases between them. The germline CDR1 and CDR2 sequences are SNHLY and FYNNEI. The CDR3 protein is CASKGDTRKGGYTF. The CDR3 DNA reads TGTGCCAGCAAAGGGGACACCCGAAAGGGTGGCTACACCTTC.

This chain joins TRBV30 and TRBJ1-1, with D perhaps matching TRBD1 (5 bases). In germline, CDR1 is GTSNPN, CDR2 SVGIG (reference sequence). V shed 5 bases and J shed 1 base, with 20 bases lying between them. The CDR3 length is 16 residues. This chain's CDR3 is CAWESPWGGRNTEAFF. The CDR3 DNA is TGTGCCTGGGAATCACCATGGGGGGGGAGGAACACTGAAGCTTTCTTT.

V and J are TRBV7-9 and TRBJ2-3, with D unclear. Germline CDR1 is SEHNR and CDR2 is FQNEAQ (reference sequence). Trimming removed 0 bases from V and 6 bases from J, with 16 bases in between. The CDR3 has 16 amino acids. CDR3 nucleotide sequence: TGTGCCAGCAGCTTAGCGGCCGGTCTAGGCGGCGATACGCAGTATTTT. Amino acids: CASSLAAGLGGDTQYF.

This clone was seen a handful of times. This chain uses TRBV5-6 with TRBJ1-4, with 10 bases lining up with TRBD1. This CDR3 contains 16 residues. Trimming cost V 0 bases and J 5 bases; bases outside gene matches: 4. CDR1 is SGHDT, CDR2 YYEEEE, per germline. Written as DNA, the CDR3 is TGTGCCAGCAGCTTGGATCTGGGACAGGGGAATGAAAAACTGTTTTTT. Translating gives CASSLDLGQGNEKLFF.

The chain links TRBV15 to TRBJ2-7, with 10 bases identical to TRBD2. Germline V gene sequence: CDR1 LNHNV, CDR2 YYDKDF (reference sequence). The CDR3 runs 15 residues. V lost 1 base to trimming and J lost 3 bases; unmatched junction nucleotides: 3. CDR3 sequence (DNA): TGTGCCACCAGCAGAGGGGCTAGCGGGGGCTACGAGCAGTACTTC. As protein: CATSRGASGGYEQYF.

The chain carries TRBV7-9 and TRBJ1-2; 8 bases map to TRBD1. The germline V gene encodes CDR1 SEHNR and CDR2 FQNEAQ (reference sequence). V shed 5 bases and J 4 bases; nucleotides not matched to a gene: 12. The CDR3 length is 16 residues. In DNA form, the CDR3 reads TGTGCCAGCAGCGTGGACAGGGCTCATGAATCCTATGGCTACACCTTC. It translates to CASSVDRAHESYGYTF.

The chain employs TRBV11-1 and TRBJ2-7; D is perhaps TRBD1 (6 bases). V lost 3 bases to trimming and J lost 1 base, with 10 bases between them. Germline assignment: CDR1 SGHAT and CDR2 FQDESV (reference sequence). The CDR3 is 14 amino acids. In nucleotides, the CDR3 is TGTGCCAGCAGCTTGTTACAGGGTTCCTACGAGCAGTACTTC. This encodes CASSLLQGSYEQYF.

The chain uses TRBV27 and TRBJ2-5; 8 bases line up with TRBD1. The J call is in doubt because the DNA end fits TRBJ2-7 better. Germline assignment: CDR1 MNHEY and CDR2 SMNVEV (reference sequence). This CDR3 region has 16 residues. This CDR3 reads CASSFVPGGAHYEQYF. The DNA for the CDR3 is TGTGCCAGCAGTTTTGTCCCAGGGGGCGCACACTACGAGCAGTACTTC.

V gene TRBV5-1 combines with J gene TRBJ1-3; unclear D gene. V shed 3 bases and J shed 8 bases, with 9 bases lying between them. The CDR3 runs 12 residues. Germline V gene data show CDR1 as SGHRS and CDR2 as YFSETQ. In DNA, the CDR3 is TGCGCCAGCAGCTGGGCCGGGGACACCATATATTTT. Translation: CASSWAGDTIYF.

The V and J genes are TRBV7-9 and TRBJ1-5; TRBD1 matches at 10 bases. Trimming took 6 bases from V and 7 from J; bases not matched to a gene: 12. The germline CDR1 and CDR2 sequences are SEHNR and FQNEAQ (reference sequence). The CDR3 is 16 residues long. The CDR3 DNA is TGTGCCAGCAGTACTACTCCCGGGACAGGGGACCAGCCCCAGCATTTT. Translation: CASSTTPGTGDQPQHF.

The chain combines TRBV6-6 with TRBJ1-1; D remains unclear. CDR1 is MNHNY, CDR2 SVGAGI, per germline (reference sequence). Trimming stripped 1 base from V and 5 bases from J, with 11 bases between. This CDR3 has 14 residues. The CDR3 DNA follows: TGTGCCAGCAGTTACTACGCAGGTCAAACTGAAGCTTTCTTT. Translation gives CASSYYAGQTEAFF.

The chain couples TRBV5-1 to TRBJ1-1; D gene unclear. The CDR3 length is 13 residues. Germline CDR1 SGHRS, CDR2 YFSETQ. V lost 0 bases, J lost 2 bases, and 5 bases lay in between. CDR3 coding DNA: TGCGCCAGCAGCTTGGCCAAAAACACTGAAGCTTTCTTT. It is translated as CASSLAKNTEAFF.

The CDR3 loop reads CASSYLPGHQQETQYF. As DNA, the CDR3 is TGTGCCAGCAGTTACCTCCCGGGACACCAACAAGAGACCCAGTACTTC. The rearrangement joins TRBV6-5 to TRBJ2-5; maybe TRBD1 (6 bases). Germline CDR1 and CDR2: MNHEY and SVGAGI. The CDR3 has 16 amino acids. The V and J ends lost 2 bases and 2 bases respectively, with 15 bases between them.

This clone is a singleton in its sample. The rearrangement joins TRBV7-2 to TRBJ2-3; TRBD2 is a possible D gene (5 bases). Trimming removed 7 bases at V and 0 bases at J, with 14 bases between. Germline V gene data show CDR1 as SGHTA and CDR2 as FQGNSA. This CDR3 is built from 15 residues. The CDR3 DNA reads as TGTGCCAGCACCCCCCTGGGGAGAAGCACAGATACGCAGTATTTT. Translating it yields CASTPLGRSTDTQYF.

This clone occurred once. This chain links TRBV28 with TRBJ1-6; 7 bases map to TRBD1. Germline CDR1 is MDHEN and CDR2 is SYDVKM. The CDR3 sequence is 19 residues long. V lost 6 bases and J lost 0; bases outside the gene matches: 14. CDR3: CASRSPLRDRSSYNSPLHF. In DNA, the CDR3 is TGTGCCAGCAGATCTCCCCTTAGGGACAGAAGCTCCTATAATTCACCCCTCCACTTT.

This chain connects TRBV4-2 to TRBJ1-4; D unclear. Germline V gene sequence: CDR1 LGHNA, CDR2 YNFKEQ. Trimming shortened V by 4 bases and J by 3 bases, and 12 bases separated the two germline ends. The CDR3 consists of 15 residues. In nucleotides, the CDR3 is TGTGCCAGCAGCCCTACACAGCGGTCTAATGAAAAACTGTTTTTT. Protein: CASSPTQRSNEKLFF.

This clone was picked up one time. The chain uses TRBV5-6 and TRBJ2-7; TRBD2 is a possible D gene (6 bases). The CDR3 contains 14 residues. Germline V lookup: CDR1 SGHDT, CDR2 YYEEEE. Trimming shortened V by 3 bases and J by 1 base, and 11 bases separated the two germline ends. The CDR3: CASSWGVSSYEQYF. The CDR3 nucleotides are TGTGCCAGCAGCTGGGGGGTTTCTTCCTACGAGCAGTACTTC.

V is TRBV2 and J is TRBJ2-1, with D possibly being TRBD2 (5 bases). V gave up 8 bases and J gave up 8 bases, with 16 bases separating them. CDR3 length: 13 amino acids. From germline, CDR1 is SNHLY and CDR2 FYNNEI. This CDR3 is CASSLARRDEQFF. DNA for the CDR3: TGTGCCAGCTCCCTTGCCCGGCGGGATGAGCAGTTCTTC.

V usage is TRBV2 and J usage is TRBJ1-5, with 8 bases matching TRBD1. The CDR3 runs to 16 residues. Germline CDR1 is SNHLY and CDR2 is FYNNEI. The trim removed 3 bases at V and 6 bases at J, leaving 10 bases unmatched. The CDR3 reads CASSDFQQGGRQPQHF. The CDR3 DNA follows: TGTGCCAGCAGTGACTTCCAACAGGGGGGCCGTCAGCCCCAGCATTTT.

The chain uses TRBV6-1 and TRBJ2-7; 9 positions match TRBD1. CDR1 and CDR2 from the germline V gene are MNHNS and SASEGT. V lost 2 bases, J lost 6 bases, and 8 bases stayed unmatched. CDR3 length: 15 residues. In DNA form, the CDR3 reads TGTGCCAGCAGTGAAAGGGGGGACAGGGCTAGCGAGCAGTACGTC. Translating it yields CASSERGDRASEQYV.

Notes on this clone: At the DNA level, this CDR3 is encoded by other sequences in the same sample as well. The J gene is TRBJ2-2, the V gene TRBV28; 10 bases are shared with TRBD2. This CDR3 spans 14 amino acids. The V segment lost 8 bases and the J segment 1 base; nucleotides outside the gene matches: 1. Germline V gene lookup returns CDR1 MDHEN and CDR2 SYDVKM. The CDR3 DNA is TGTGCCAGCTTAGCGGGGGGGAACACCGGGGAGCTGTTTTTT. This gives the protein CASLAGGNTGELFF.

This clone is judged medium-sized. The J gene is TRBJ1-5, the V gene TRBV5-6; 11 bases are shared with TRBD1. V shed 1 base, J shed 6 bases, and the junction held 6 bases outside the gene matches. This CDR3 has 16 residues. Germline CDR1 is SGHDT and CDR2 is YYEEEE. The CDR3 region is CASSLRGQGVRQPQHF. CDR3 coding DNA: TGTGCCAGCAGCTTGCGGGGACAGGGGGTTCGTCAGCCCCAGCATTTT.

This chain connects TRBV7-2 to TRBJ2-5; 9 bases are shared with TRBD1. The V gene's germline CDR1 is SGHTA and CDR2 FQGNSA. CDR3 length equals 17 residues. The V segment lost 5 bases and the J segment 3 bases; nucleotides outside the gene matches: 13. CDR3 protein: CASSPSPGQGKKETQYF. The CDR3 coding sequence is TGTGCCAGCAGCCCCTCCCCGGGACAGGGAAAGAAAGAGACCCAGTACTTC.

The rearrangement uses TRBV5-6 and TRBJ1-1; no clear D gene. Germline V gives CDR1 SGHDT, CDR2 YYEEEE. The CDR3 sequence is 14 residues long. V lost 0 bases and J 2 bases, leaving 8 bases between the germline ends. The CDR3 spells CASSLAGDNTEAFF. CDR3 coding DNA: TGTGCCAGCAGCTTGGCCGGGGATAACACTGAAGCTTTCTTT.

This clone was recorded once. The CDR3 loop is CASSLQGLAADTQYF. DNA for the CDR3: TGCGCCAGCAGCTTGCAGGGACTAGCAGCAGATACGCAGTATTTT. The chain carries TRBV5-1 and TRBJ2-3; 9 nucleotides line up with TRBD2. With V trimmed by 1 base and J by 4 bases, 4 bases remained unmatched. There are 15 residues in the CDR3. The germline V gene encodes CDR1 SGHRS and CDR2 YFSETQ.